Each of the 32 T cell receptor beta chains below was sequenced from the same sample in a study of T cell responses to AZD1222 COVID-19 vaccine. TCRdb's table, derived via immunoSEQ multiplex PCR, lists solely in-frame clones and lacks some. The sample comprises around 140,000 clones, 85% of which are singletons, and roughly 8.7% rests with the top ten. This sample comprised peripheral blood, obtained 28 days after the second dose of the MenACWY control vaccine. All receptors derive from an adult who received the MenACWY meningococcal vaccine as a control.

The chain couples TRBV6-6 to TRBJ1-6, with no clear D. CDR1 is MNHNY and CDR2 is SVGAGI in the germline V gene (reference sequence). CDR3 size: 13 residues. Trimming removed 4 bases at V and 9 bases at J, with 10 bases between. The CDR3 protein is CASSFGSGSPLHF. The CDR3 coding sequence is TGTGCCAGCAGTTTTGGTAGTGGTTCACCCCTCCACTTT.

This clone occurred a few times. V gene TRBV12-5 combines with J gene TRBJ1-1; no definite D call. Germline V gene lookup returns CDR1 LGHNT and CDR2 FRNRAP. This CDR3 is built from 12 residues. The germline V and J ends were trimmed by 3 bases and 11 bases, with 13 bases remaining between them. The CDR3 DNA is TGTGCTAGTGGTTTATGGATGGAGGCGGCTTTCTTT. It codes for CASGLWMEAAFF. The full variable domain, with the rest looked up from reference TRBV12-5 and TRBJ1-1, is DARVTQTPRHKVTEMGQEVTMRCQPILGHNTVFWYRQTMMQGLELLAYFRNRAPLDDSGMPKDRFSAEMPDATLATLKIQPSEPRDSAVYFCASGLWMEAAFFGQGTRLTVV.

This chain uses TRBV5-6 with TRBJ1-1, with 9 bases identical to TRBD1. V gave up 0 bases and J gave up 4 bases; unmatched junction bases: 4. This CDR3 spans 15 amino acids. CDR1 and CDR2 from the germline V gene are SGHDT and YYEEEE. CDR3 protein: CASSLDRGRITEAFF. Here the CDR3 DNA reads TGTGCCAGCAGCTTGGACAGGGGGCGGATCACTGAAGCTTTCTTT.

The V gene is TRBV30, the J gene TRBJ1-5; TRBD1 is a possible D gene (5 bases). Between the trimmed V and J ends, which lost 0 bases and 9 bases, there was a span of 6 bases. Germline assignment: CDR1 GTSNPN and CDR2 SVGIG (reference sequence). CDR3 length: 11 residues. CDR3 amino acids: CAWSVRGPQHF. CDR3 coding DNA: TGTGCCTGGAGTGTAAGGGGGCCCCAGCATTTT.

This clone was detected only once. V and J are TRBV7-2 and TRBJ2-7; maybe TRBD2 (6 bases). Trimming took 6 bases from V and 1 from J, leaving 7 bases between them. This CDR3 has 12 residues. In germline, CDR1 is SGHTA, CDR2 FQGNSA. CDR3 sequence (DNA): TGTGCCAGCAGAGGAGGGTCCTACGAGCAGTACTTC. Translated: CASRGGSYEQYF.

The chain is built from TRBV2 and TRBJ2-1, with 9 positions matching TRBD2. J lost 10 bases, V lost 7 bases, and 8 bases had no gene match. The germline V gene encodes CDR1 SNHLY and CDR2 FYNNEI. This CDR3 has 13 residues. In DNA, the CDR3 is TGTGCCAGCAACCGGGAGCGGGAGGAGGAGCAGTTCTTC. Protein sequence: CASNREREEEQFF.

This clone was seen only once. DNA of the CDR3: TGTGCCAGCAGTTACCCTATCCAGCCCCAGCATTTT. It yields the protein CASSYPIQPQHF. The chain carries TRBV6-2 or TRBV6-3 and TRBJ1-5; no clear D gene. Between the trimmed V and J ends, which lost 2 bases and 7 bases, there was a span of 6 bases. The CDR3 is made up of 12 amino acids. Germline lookup yields CDR1 MNHEY and CDR2 SVGEGT.

A remark on this clone: Germline and junction disagree at one end, which may indicate a read error. The chain recombines TRBV7-9 with TRBJ1-2; 8 bases align to TRBD1. Germline loops: CDR1 SEHNR, CDR2 FQNEAQ (reference sequence). The CDR3 runs 14 residues. For the CDR3, the DNA is TGTGCCAGCAGCCCCGCACCTTATGACAGGGGACCTAGGTTC. Protein product: CASSPAPYDRGPRF. The entire variable domain, with the rest obtained from reference TRBV7-9 and TRBJ1-2, is as follows: DTGVSQNPRHKITKRGQNVTFRCDPISEHNRLYWYRQTLGQGPEFLTYFQNEAQLEKSRLLSDRFSAERPKGSFSTLEIQRTEQGDSAMYLCASSPAPYDRGPRFGSGTRLTVV.

This clone is a singleton in its sample. The genes are TRBV11-3 and TRBJ2-5, with TRBD1 identical over 7 bases. Germline V gene data show CDR1 as SGHNT and CDR2 as YENEEA. V trimming: 1 base; J trimming: 4 bases; junction bases outside the gene matches: 6. This CDR3 is 15 amino acids long. The CDR3 DNA follows: TGTGCCAGCAGCTTAGGACAGGGTTCGGGAGAGACCCAGTACTTC. Protein: CASSLGQGSGETQYF.

The chain carries TRBV2 and TRBJ1-2; D is perhaps TRBD1 (5 bases). V was trimmed by 4 bases and J by 7 bases, leaving 13 bases between them. The CDR3 covers 13 residues. Per germline, CDR1 SNHLY and CDR2 FYNNEI. CDR3 DNA sequence: TGTGCCAGCAGTGGGACCGGGACCTCTGGCTACACCTTC. It encodes CASSGTGTSGYTF.

This clone was recorded at least ten times. The rearrangement joins TRBV19 to TRBJ1-1, with D uncertain. Between the trimmed V and J ends, which lost 4 bases and 5 bases, there was a span of 11 bases. Germline CDR1 reads LNHDA; CDR2 reads SQIVND (reference sequence). The CDR3 totals 13 residues. The CDR3 here is CASSTAMGTEAFF. CDR3 nucleotide sequence: TGTGCCAGTAGTACCGCCATGGGTACTGAAGCTTTCTTT.

The V and J genes are TRBV11-2 and TRBJ2-1; 10 positions agree with TRBD1. Germline assignment: CDR1 SGHAT and CDR2 FQNNGV. The CDR3 contains 14 residues. V lost 5 bases and J lost 6; bases outside the gene matches: 4. The CDR3 DNA reads TGTGCCAGCAGCGTCCGGGACAGGGGCAATGAGCAGTTCTTC. Its translation: CASSVRDRGNEQFF.

The V call is TRBV5-8, the J call TRBJ1-1; TRBD1 is a possible D gene (5 bases). This CDR3 is built from 14 residues. V was trimmed by 1 base and J by 1 base, leaving 8 bases between them. Germline assignment: CDR1 SGHTS and CDR2 YDEGEE. The CDR3 spells CASSLQGGNTEAFF. The CDR3 nucleotides are TGTGCCAGCAGCTTGCAGGGCGGGAACACTGAAGCTTTCTTT.

The J gene is TRBJ2-5, the V gene TRBV27; D is uncertain. This CDR3 comprises 14 residues. V was shortened by 1 base and J by 1 base, with 7 bases between the two germline ends. Germline CDR1 reads MNHEY; CDR2 reads SMNVEV (reference sequence). The CDR3 coding sequence is TGTGCCAGCAGTTTATTCCCCTCCCAAGAGACCCAGTACTTC. Its protein is CASSLFPSQETQYF.

This chain links TRBV6-5 with TRBJ2-1; TRBD1 might be the D (5 bases). V was clipped by 7 bases and J by 10 bases, with 14 bases between them. Germline V gene data show CDR1 as MNHEY and CDR2 as SVGAGI. The CDR3 covers 12 residues. The CDR3 reads CASTQGENEQFF. CDR3 coding DNA: TGTGCCAGCACCCAAGGGGAAAACGAGCAGTTCTTC.

The rearrangement uses TRBV7-6 and TRBJ2-7; D ambiguous. Per germline, CDR1 SGHVS and CDR2 FNYEAQ. The CDR3 is 11 residues long. The ends were cut back, 5 bases at V and 4 bases at J, with 6 bases in the middle. The CDR3 sequence: CASSTGYEQYF. The CDR3 nucleotides read TGTGCCAGCAGCACGGGTTACGAGCAGTACTTC.

The chain couples TRBV5-1 to TRBJ1-1; 8 bases fit TRBD1. V gave up 3 bases and J gave up 4 bases; unmatched junction bases: 5. CDR3 length equals 14 residues. Germline CDR1 is SGHRS and CDR2 is YFSETQ. The CDR3 spells CASSSNTGGTEAFF. The CDR3 DNA sequence: TGCGCCAGCAGCTCCAATACAGGGGGCACTGAAGCTTTCTTT. Full variable domain (outside the CDR3, taken from reference TRBV5-1 and TRBJ1-1): KAGVTQTPRYLIKTRGQQVTLSCSPISGHRSVSWYQQTPGQGLQFLFEYFSETQRNKGNFPGRFSGRQFSNSRSEMNVSTLELGDSALYLCASSSNTGGTEAFFGQGTRLTVV.

This clone was observed at least ten times. J is TRBJ1-4 and V is TRBV5-8, with D unresolved. Germline V gene data show CDR1 as SGHTS and CDR2 as YDEGEE. V lost 4 bases and J lost 8, with 15 bases in between. This CDR3 has 14 amino acids. CDR3 sequence: CASSPWEAWEKLFF. Here the CDR3 DNA reads TGTGCCAGCAGCCCCTGGGAGGCTTGGGAAAAACTGTTTTTT.

The chain recombines TRBV5-1 with TRBJ2-2; the D gene is possibly TRBD1 (7 bases). CDR3 length: 15 amino acids. Per germline, CDR1 SGHRS and CDR2 YFSETQ. V was cut by 5 bases and J by 4 bases, with 15 bases left in between. CDR3 in DNA: TGCGCCAGCAGTACCGGAGGGACAGCCACCGGGGAGCTGTTTTTT. As protein: CASSTGGTATGELFF. Drawing the rest from reference TRBV5-1 and TRBJ2-2, the complete variable domain is KAGVTQTPRYLIKTRGQQVTLSCSPISGHRSVSWYQQTPGQGLQFLFEYFSETQRNKGNFPGRFSGRQFSNSRSEMNVSTLELGDSALYLCASSTGGTATGELFFGEGSRLTVL.

This clone was detected a few times. This rearrangement joins TRBV19 to TRBJ1-5; no clear D gene. The V gene's germline CDR1 is LNHDA and CDR2 SQIVND (reference sequence). Trimming removed 5 bases at V and 4 bases at J, with 12 bases between. The CDR3 is made up of 14 amino acids. The CDR3 region is CASSAGPLNQPQHF. In DNA, the CDR3 is TGTGCCAGTAGTGCCGGGCCTTTGAATCAGCCCCAGCATTTT.

The genes are TRBV2 and TRBJ2-7; TRBD2 matches 12 bases. The J segment lost 2 bases and the V segment lost 5 bases, leaving 4 bases of the junction unmatched. The CDR3 is made up of 15 amino acids. Germline lookup yields CDR1 SNHLY and CDR2 FYNNEI. This CDR3 reads CASSLTSGGPYEQYV. The CDR3 DNA reads TGTGCCAGCAGTCTTACTAGCGGGGGGCCCTACGAGCAGTACGTC.

The chain carries TRBV20-1 and TRBJ2-1; D remains unclear. V dropped 3 bases and J dropped 4 bases, with 7 bases sitting between them. From germline, CDR1 is DFQATT and CDR2 SNEGSKA (reference sequence). The CDR3 totals 12 residues. The CDR3 loop reads CSASSRYNEQFF. The CDR3 nucleotides are TGCAGTGCTAGTTCCAGATACAATGAGCAGTTCTTC.

Of note for this clone: One junction end disagrees with the germline gene, perhaps due to a read error. The chain combines TRBV9 with TRBJ2-3, with TRBD2 as a possible D gene (6 bases). Germline CDR1 and CDR2: SGDLS and YYNGEE. The CDR3 length is 14 residues. CDR3 sequence (DNA): TGTGCCAGCGGCGTAGGGACTCTGGTAGATACGCAGTATTTT. As protein: CASGVGTLVDTQYF. Complete variable domain (other parts from reference TRBV9 and TRBJ2-3): DSGVTQTPKHLITATGQRVTLRCSPRSGDLSVYWYQQSLDQGLQFLIQYYNGEERAKGNILERFSAQQFPDLHSELNLSSLELGDSALYFCASGVGTLVDTQYFGPGTRLTVL.

The chain couples TRBV29-1 to TRBJ2-7, with no clear D. Per germline, CDR1 SQVTM and CDR2 ANQGSEA. The CDR3 length is 12 residues. Trimming shortened V by 5 bases and J by 1 base, and 9 bases separated the two germline ends. CDR3 amino acids: CSVREASYEQYF. In DNA, the CDR3 is TGCAGCGTTCGTGAGGCTTCCTACGAGCAGTACTTC.

CDR3 protein: CASRLTGVGEYGYTF. The DNA of the CDR3 is TGTGCCAGCAGACTTACAGGGGTCGGGGAGTATGGCTACACCTTC. The genes are TRBV6-5 and TRBJ1-2, with TRBD1 identical over 7 bases. V dropped 6 bases and J dropped 5; count of bases not matched to a gene: 12. Germline values: CDR1 MNHEY, CDR2 SVGAGI. The CDR3 runs to 15 residues.

This clone was observed a single time. V is TRBV19 and J is TRBJ1-4, with D perhaps matching TRBD1 (6 bases). V lost 5 bases to trimming and J lost 4 bases, with 14 bases between them. The length of the CDR3 is 15 residues. Germline CDR1 reads LNHDA; CDR2 reads SQIVND (reference sequence). The CDR3 region has the DNA TGTGCCAGTAGTCCACGACAGGATCATAATGAAAAACTGTTTTTT. Translation: CASSPRQDHNEKLFF.

This clone was seen a few times. The rearrangement uses TRBV19 and TRBJ1-2, with D uncertain. The V gene lost 1 base and the J gene lost 6 bases, with 15 bases spanning the gap. In germline, CDR1 is LNHDA, CDR2 SQIVND (reference sequence). CDR3 length: 15 residues. The CDR3, as DNA: TGTGCCAGTAGTATAGCTGTAGGGAGCTGGAATGGCTACACCTTC. It translates to CASSIAVGSWNGYTF. The variable domain in full, completed from reference TRBV19 and TRBJ1-2, reads DGGITQSPKYLFRKEGQNVTLSCEQNLNHDAMYWYRQDPGQGLRLIYYSQIVNDFQKGDIAEGYSVSREKKESFPLTVTSAQKNPTAFYLCASSIAVGSWNGYTFGSGTRLTVV.

The V call is TRBV9, the J call TRBJ2-2, with a possible D match to TRBD1 (6 bases). Trimming cost V 4 bases and J 3 bases, with 10 bases left between them. The CDR3 has 14 residues. Germline loops: CDR1 SGDLS, CDR2 YYNGEE. Here the CDR3 DNA reads TGTGCCAGCAGCATCGGACAGCACACCGGGGAGCTGTTTTTT. This translates into CASSIGQHTGELFF.

The count of this clone is one. V usage is TRBV3-1 (or the pseudogene TRBV3-2) and J usage is TRBJ2-7, with 9 bases aligning to TRBD2. V was pared by 2 bases and J by 2 bases, with 4 bases of the junction left unmatched. CDR1 is LGHDT and CDR2 is YNNKEL in the germline V gene (reference sequence). This CDR3 contains 15 residues. The CDR3 sequence: CASSQTSGRTYEQYF. Here the CDR3 DNA reads TGTGCCAGCAGCCAAACTAGCGGGCGTACCTACGAGCAGTACTTC.

J is TRBJ2-2 and V is TRBV19; 13 bases line up with TRBD2. The CDR3 extends over 20 amino acids. J lost 6 bases, V lost 3 bases, and 16 bases had no gene match. Germline loops: CDR1 LNHDA, CDR2 SQIVND (reference sequence). CDR3 residues: CASSIFGGLAGDRGAGELFF. CDR3 sequence (DNA): TGTGCCAGTAGTATCTTCGGCGGACTAGCGGGAGATCGAGGGGCCGGGGAGCTGTTTTTT. Using reference TRBV19 and TRBJ2-2 for the parts outside the CDR3, the full variable domain is DGGITQSPKYLFRKEGQNVTLSCEQNLNHDAMYWYRQDPGQGLRLIYYSQIVNDFQKGDIAEGYSVSREKKESFPLTVTSAQKNPTAFYLCASSIFGGLAGDRGAGELFFGEGSRLTVL.

The chain employs TRBV21-1 and TRBJ2-5; the D segment call TRBD2 is taken from the table without a DNA check. TRBV21-1 is tagged as a pseudogene. The CDR3 spans 14 residues. The CDR3 DNA reads TGTGCCAGCAGCAAAACGGAGTTGCAAGAGACCCAGTACTTC. Translating it yields CASSKTELQETQYF.

V is TRBV24-1 and J is TRBJ1-5; 9 bases are a match to TRBD1. The CDR3 loop spans 15 amino acids. V trimming: 4 bases; J trimming: 7 bases; junction bases outside the gene matches: 7. CDR1 is KGHDR, CDR2 SFDVKD, per germline. CDR3 bases: TGTGCCACCAGTGAACCGGGACAGGGACAACAGCCCCAGCATTTT. Translating gives CATSEPGQGQQPQHF.